This T cell receptor (beta chain) is drawn from a study of T cells expressing NK-cell markers. Each CDR3 protein gets one entry in TCRdb, which reprocessed the 5' RACE reads and gives no DNA. The listing records 300,000 to 450,000 distinct CDR3 sequences. The CDR3 runs 14 residues. Germline V CDR1 and CDR2: MGHRA, YSYEKL. The genes are TRBV4-1 and TRBJ2-5; there is no DNA to check the TCRdb D call of TRBD2. The receptor's source is a man aged 18 to 69 in good health. Sequencing was done on a sample of blood T cells: a sorted CD56 or NKG2C T cell subset, CD4+ or CD8+ T cells, or bulk PBMC T cells (not recorded which). CDR3 amino acids: CASSQPLAQETQYF.